This T cell receptor beta chain was found in a study of blood T cell repertoires in COVID-19. The overall study: Researchers got acute and convalescent COVID-19 samples from the United States, Italy and Spain. The cDNA or gDNA used as material had been derived from T cells, B-cell-depleted T cells, or PBMCs.

Original analysis: Counts of nucleated cells, estimated from reference gene primer amplification, were obtained. Profiled with immunoSEQ multiplex PCR; TCRdb holds only in-frame clones, not every one. V, J and clone size are taken as reported in that table, and D and trimming were inferred from the DNA itself. The sample has a few hundred thousand clones; about nine tenths are singletons. V was shortened by 6 bases and J by 3 bases, with 16 bases between the two germline ends. This CDR3 has 15 residues. Germline CDR1 and CDR2: LNHDA and SQIVND (reference sequence). The TCR originated in a man in his 60s who had recovered from COVID-19. Sequenced input: peripheral blood. The chain joins TRBV19 to TRBJ2-3, with a possible D match to TRBD2 (6 bases). The CDR3: CASRPFAGGTDTQYF. The DNA of the CDR3 is TGTGCCAGTAGGCCTTTTGCTGGGGGGACAGATACGCAGTATTTT.